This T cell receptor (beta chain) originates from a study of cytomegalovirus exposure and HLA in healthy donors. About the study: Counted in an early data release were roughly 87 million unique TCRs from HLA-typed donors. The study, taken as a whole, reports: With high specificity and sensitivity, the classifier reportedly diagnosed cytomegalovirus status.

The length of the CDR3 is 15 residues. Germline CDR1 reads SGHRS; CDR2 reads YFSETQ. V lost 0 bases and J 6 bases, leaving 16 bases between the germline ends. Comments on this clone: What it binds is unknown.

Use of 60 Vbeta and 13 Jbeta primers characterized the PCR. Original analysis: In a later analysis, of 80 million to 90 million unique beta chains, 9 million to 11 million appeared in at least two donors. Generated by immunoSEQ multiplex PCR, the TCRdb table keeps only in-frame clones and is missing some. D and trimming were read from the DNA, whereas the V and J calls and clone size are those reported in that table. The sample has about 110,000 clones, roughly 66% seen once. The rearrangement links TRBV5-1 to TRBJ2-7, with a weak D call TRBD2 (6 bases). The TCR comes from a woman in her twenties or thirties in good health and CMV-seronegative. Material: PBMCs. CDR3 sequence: CASSLGPGMGGEQYF. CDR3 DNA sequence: TGCGCCAGCAGCTTGGGTCCGGGTATGGGGGGCGAGCAGTACTTC. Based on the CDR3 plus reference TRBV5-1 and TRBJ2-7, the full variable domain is KAGVTQTPRYLIKTRGQQVTLSCSPISGHRSVSWYQQTPGQGLQFLFEYFSETQRNKGNFPGRFSGRQFSNSRSEMNVSTLELGDSALYLCASSLGPGMGGEQYFGPGTRLTVT.